A selection of T cell receptor beta chains follows, all from one sample in a study of chemoradiotherapy in HPV16-positive cancers. Using immunoSEQ multiplex PCR, the repertoire was profiled, and TCRdb retains in-frame clones only, with some absent. The sample contains 9,500 to 15,000 clones, roughly 86% of which appear only once. Sample: blood, taken from a patient who underwent chemoradiotherapy. All receptors derive from a human donor with HPV-associated anogenital cancer. Both conserved end residues are part of each CDR3. D genes are given only for firm matches. Rows may omit the clone size; those that give it use once, few, many or a size class.

d_call	clone_size	v_call	j_call	cdr3_aa	cdr3_nt
TRBD2	-	TRBV7-6	TRBJ2-5	CASSSSLTSGGQRTQYF	TGTGCCAGCAGCTCCTCTTTGACTAGCGGGGGCCAGAGGACCCAGTACTTC
-	-	TRBV18	TRBJ1-6	CASSPRVDDSPLHF	TGTGCCAGCTCACCACGAGTAGACGATTCACCCCTCCACTTT
-	once	TRBV9	TRBJ2-6	CASSVEGLANVLTF	TGTGCCAGCAGCGTAGAAGGCCTAGCCAACGTCCTGACTTTC
-	-	TRBV12-5	TRBJ2-1	CASGDLDEQFF	TGTGCTAGTGGCGATTTGGATGAGCAGTTCTTC
TRBD1	-	TRBV9	TRBJ1-2	CASSPTRGQNGYTF	TGTGCCAGCAGCCCTACGAGGGGGCAGAATGGCTACACCTTC
TRBD1	-	TRBV5-6	TRBJ2-5	CASSSVTDRDGETQYF	TGTGCCAGCAGCTCCGTGACGGACAGGGACGGGGAGACCCAGTACTTC
-	-	TRBV27	TRBJ1-2	CASSLQGSGDYGYTF	TGTGCCAGCAGTTTACAGGGCAGTGGGGACTATGGCTACACCTTC
-	-	TRBV11-3	TRBJ1-3	CASSLGGTSSGNTIYF	TGTGCCAGCAGCCTGGGGGGGACAAGCTCTGGAAACACCATATATTTT
-	-	TRBV25-1	TRBJ1-4	CASSEMGGKTNEKLFF	TGTGCCAGCAGTGAAATGGGGGGAAAGACTAATGAAAAACTGTTTTTT
-	-	TRBV7-9	TRBJ1-6	CASSLVGQGTSLGSPLHF	TGTGCCAGCAGCTTAGTGGGTCAGGGGACTTCCTTGGGGTCACCCCTCCACTTT
TRBD1	-	TRBV2	TRBJ1-5	CASSATGNGNQPQHF	TGTGCCAGCAGCGCGACAGGGAATGGCAATCAGCCCCAGCATTTT
-	-	TRBV20-1	TRBJ2-3	CSASPADTQYF	TGCAGTGCTAGCCCCGCTGATACGCAGTATTTT
TRBD1	-	TRBV5-1	TRBJ1-2	CASSQGTGGLYGYTF	TGCGCCAGCAGCCAGGGGACAGGGGGCCTTTATGGCTACACCTTC
TRBD2	-	TRBV11-3	TRBJ2-7	CASSLGLAGGEQYF	TGTGCCAGCAGCCTAGGACTAGCGGGGGGCGAGCAGTACTTC
TRBD2	medium-sized	TRBV15	TRBJ2-7	CATSRVKLAGGPIYEQYF	TGTGCCACCAGCAGAGTCAAGCTAGCGGGGGGGCCAATCTACGAGCAGTACTTC
-	-	TRBV7-3	TRBJ2-1	CASSLDSTGPPYNEQFF	TGTGCCAGCAGCTTAGACTCCACGGGCCCCCCTTACAATGAGCAGTTCTTC
-	once	TRBV30	TRBJ2-1	CAWKGPTGRNEQFF	TGTGCCTGGAAGGGCCCGACAGGGAGGAATGAGCAGTTCTTC
-	-	TRBV5-1	TRBJ1-3	CASTQQGFGNTIYF	TGCGCCAGCACCCAACAGGGATTTGGAAACACCATATATTTT
TRBD2	-	TRBV19	TRBJ2-3	CASSFGGGTDTQYF	TGTGCCAGTAGTTTTGGGGGGGGCACAGATACGCAGTATTTT
-	-	TRBV5-4	TRBJ1-2	CASSRDGNYGYTF	TGTGCCAGCAGTCGGGACGGGAACTATGGCTACACCTTC
-	-	TRBV6-1	TRBJ1-1	CASSIEGYGEAFF	TGTGCCAGCAGTATAGAGGGGTACGGTGAAGCTTTCTTT
-	-	TRBV6-1	TRBJ2-5	CASSAEPETQYF	TGTGCCAGCAGCGCCGAACCTGAGACCCAGTACTTC
-	-	TRBV5-4	TRBJ1-2	CASSLMGAQGYTF	TGTGCCAGCAGCTTAATGGGGGCGCAGGGCTACACCTTC
-	-	TRBV6-5	TRBJ1-1	CASCGRLPAEAFF	TGTGCCAGCTGTGGGCGCCTGCCCGCTGAAGCTTTCTTT
-	-	TRBV7-2	TRBJ2-3	CASSYQLGPDTQYF	TGTGCCAGCAGCTACCAACTAGGACCAGATACGCAGTATTTT
-	-	TRBV10-2	TRBJ1-3	CASREDPGNTIYF	TGCGCCAGCAGGGAAGATCCTGGAAACACCATATATTTT
-	-	TRBV7-9	TRBJ1-6	CASSPPGGESSPLHF	TGTGCCAGCAGCCCTCCGGGGGGCGAAAGTTCACCCCTCCACTTT
-	-	TRBV20-1	TRBJ1-2	CSAPLGDGYTF	TGCAGTGCTCCGCTGGGGGATGGCTACACCTTC
-	once	TRBV29-1	TRBJ1-1	CSVPHTVSQGGRGAFF	TGCAGCGTTCCACACACCGTTTCACAGGGAGGGCGTGGAGCTTTCTTT
TRBD2	-	TRBV7-9	TRBJ2-3	CASSLGTSGPTDTQYF	TGTGCCAGCAGCTTGGGGACTAGCGGCCCCACAGATACGCAGTATTTT
-	-	TRBV11-2	TRBJ2-3	CASSLEGAHTDTQYF	TGTGCCAGCAGCTTAGAAGGAGCCCACACAGATACGCAGTATTTT
-	-	TRBV11-3	TRBJ2-2	CASSLGRTGELFF	TGTGCCAGCAGCTTGGGTCGCACCGGGGAGCTGTTTTTT
-	few	TRBV6-1	TRBJ1-1	CASSVDDLAEAFF	TGTGCCAGCAGTGTGGACGATCTCGCTGAAGCTTTCTTT
-	-	TRBV5-1	TRBJ1-2	CASSLDAGVYGYTF	TGCGCCAGCAGCTTGGACGCAGGGGTGTATGGCTACACCTTC
TRBD2	-	TRBV5-4	TRBJ2-3	CASSSSGGRTDTQYF	TGTGCCAGCAGCTCGTCGGGGGGGCGGACAGATACGCAGTATTTT
-	-	TRBV7-6	TRBJ1-1	CATQTAGLMNTEAFF	TGTGCCACCCAAACCGCGGGACTTATGAACACTGAAGCTTTCTTT
-	-	TRBV28	TRBJ1-5	CASRNTGGYYQPQHF	TGTGCCAGCAGGAACACCGGGGGATATTATCAGCCCCAGCATTTT
-	-	TRBV5-6	TRBJ2-7	CASSLGWGEQYF	TGTGCCAGCAGCTTGGGGTGGGGCGAGCAGTACTTC
-	-	TRBV5-5	TRBJ1-2	CASSPGGGINYGYTF	TGTGCCAGCAGCCCGGGTGGGGGGATCAACTATGGCTACACCTTC
-	-	TRBV7-9	TRBJ2-2	CASSSSGGFSNTGELFF	TGTGCCAGCAGCTCTAGTGGGGGCTTCTCGAACACCGGGGAGCTGTTTTTT